This TCR beta chain was captured by sequencing in a study of blood T cell repertoires in COVID-19. TCRdb's copy holds only in-frame clones and misses some; the assay was immunoSEQ multiplex PCR. The sample contains around 250,000 clones, more than 65% of which appear only once. Germline V gives CDR1 LGHDT, CDR2 YNNKEL (reference sequence). J lost 3 bases, V lost 0 bases, and 8 bases had no gene match. The CDR3 contains 16 residues. V is TRBV3-1 (or the pseudogene TRBV3-2) and J is TRBJ2-7, with 7 positions matching TRBD2. This sequence originates from a man aged 50 or older who had recovered from COVID-19. The sequenced material came from PBMCs or T cells enriched from blood (not recorded which). Here the CDR3 DNA reads TGTGCCAGCAGCCAAGACCCCCGGGAGGTACACTACGAGCAGTACTTC. Residues: CASSQDPREVHYEQYF.